The 22 T cell receptor beta chains below all came from one sample that was sequenced in a study of identical twins. TCRdb re-called the 5' RACE reads with MiXCR, one entry per CDR3 protein. The data hold around 470,000 distinct CDR3 sequences, with 14% observed a single time. These same data were also listed under a study on yellow fever vaccine responses in identical twins.

Sequencing was performed on CD4+ T cells sorted from blood. Receptors originate from a woman aged 18 to 35 in good health.

Comment on this clonotype: One end of the junction fails to match germline, which may point to a read error. V gene TRBV27 combines with J gene TRBJ2-2, with 12 bases aligning to TRBD1. In germline, CDR1 is MNHEY, CDR2 SMNVEV (reference sequence). The CDR3 totals 19 residues. The CDR3 DNA sequence: TGTGCCAGCAGTTTTTTGGGACAGGGGGCGAGGTGGGGCACCTGGGAGCTGTTTTTT. It encodes CASSFLGQGARWGTWELFF.

Ten or more counts support this clonotype. The CDR3: CSARDRAGPQGTQYF. The CDR3 DNA reads TGCAGTGCTAGAGATAGGGCAGGTCCACAGGGTACGCAGTATTTT. The rearrangement links TRBV20-1 to TRBJ2-3; possible D gene TRBD1, 6 bases. Germline V gene sequence: CDR1 DFQATT, CDR2 SNEGSKA (reference sequence). The V end was cut by 0 bases, the J end by 8 bases, with 18 bases between. The CDR3 has 15 amino acids.

This chain connects TRBV30 to TRBJ2-7; tentatively, D is TRBD1 or TRBD2 (7 bases each). CDR1 and CDR2 from the germline V gene are GTSNPN and SVGIG (reference sequence). The CDR3 totals 14 residues. The V and J ends lost 5 bases and 6 bases respectively, with 20 bases between them. The chain's CDR3 is CAWETGRVSREQYF. The CDR3 nucleotides read TGTGCCTGGGAGACAGGGAGGGTTTCGCGCGAGCAGTACTTC. The full variable domain, rest sourced from reference TRBV30 and TRBJ2-7, is SQTIHQWPATLVQPVGSPLSLECTVEGTSNPNLYWYRQAAGRGLQLLFYSVGIGQISSEVPQNLSASRPQDRQFILSSKKLLLSDSGFYLCAWETGRVSREQYFGPGTRLTVT.

This clonotype has more than one count but fewer than ten. This chain links TRBV27 with TRBJ2-3, with a possible D match to TRBD2 (6 bases). Germline CDR1 and CDR2: MNHEY and SMNVEV (reference sequence). Trimming left V 7 bases short and J 1 base short, with 15 bases between. The CDR3 spans 15 residues. CDR3 nucleotides: TGTGCCAGCAACCCGTGGGCGGGACGCACAGATACGCAGTATTTT. Encoded protein: CASNPWAGRTDTQYF.

V is TRBV21-1 and J is TRBJ1-6; the DNA was not compared with TRBD1, the D call given in the table. TRBV21-1 is designated a pseudogene. The CDR3 spans 17 residues. In DNA form, the CDR3 reads TGTGCCAGCAGCAGGCCCCCTGCTGGGGTGTGGGGTTCACCCCTCCACTTT. The encoded protein is CASSRPPAGVWGSPLHF.

The chain recombines TRBV4-3 with TRBJ2-1, with a weak D call TRBD1 (5 bases). CDR1 is LGHNA, CDR2 YSLEER, per germline. V lost 4 bases to trimming and J lost 0 bases, with 10 bases between them. The CDR3 extends over 15 amino acids. The CDR3 protein is CASSPGIASYNEQFF. The CDR3, as DNA: TGCGCCAGCAGCCCAGGGATAGCCTCCTACAATGAGCAGTTCTTC.

The CDR3 here is CASSQDNNFFYEQYF. DNA of the CDR3: TGTGCCAGCAGCCAAGATAACAACTTCTTCTACGAGCAGTACTTC. This chain connects TRBV3-1 to TRBJ2-7; no definite D call. CDR3 length: 15 amino acids. Trimming removed 0 bases at V and 3 bases at J, with 12 bases between. In germline, CDR1 is LGHDT, CDR2 YNNKEL (reference sequence).

This clonotype was observed a handful of times. The chain carries TRBV24-1 and TRBJ1-2, with D perhaps TRBD1 (5 bases). V lost 3 bases and J lost 4, with 11 bases in between. There are 14 residues in the CDR3. Germline V gives CDR1 KGHDR, CDR2 SFDVKD. CDR3 coding DNA: TGTGCCACCAGTGATCCCGGGACCTCCTATGGCTACACCTTC. This codes for CATSDPGTSYGYTF.

The rearrangement joins TRBV25-1 to TRBJ2-7, with 8 bases lining up with TRBD2. V was pared by 8 bases and J by 1 base, with 16 bases of the junction left unmatched. From germline, CDR1 is MGHDK and CDR2 SYGVNS. The CDR3 extends over 17 amino acids. In DNA, the CDR3 is TGTGCCAGCTCCTTCGGGAGGGTCCCGGGGGTTTCCTACGAGCAGTACTTC. Its protein product is CASSFGRVPGVSYEQYF.

The rearrangement uses TRBV19 and TRBJ2-7; D is uncertain. V was clipped by 4 bases and J by 1 base, with 11 bases between them. This CDR3 has 14 amino acids. From germline, CDR1 is LNHDA and CDR2 SQIVND (reference sequence). The CDR3, as DNA: TGTGCCAGTAGTAAACGGGCCAGTTCCTACGAGCAGTACTTC. It specifies CASSKRASSYEQYF.

The rearrangement joins TRBV20-1 to TRBJ2-7, with D possibly matching TRBD1 (6 bases). Trimming cost V 1 base and J 5 bases, with 18 bases left between them. The germline V gene encodes CDR1 DFQATT and CDR2 SNEGSKA (reference sequence). CDR3 length: 15 amino acids. CDR3: CSARGVRGLVNEQYF. DNA of the CDR3: TGCAGTGCTAGAGGTGTCAGGGGCTTGGTGAACGAGCAGTACTTC.

This clonotype was seen only a few times. This sequence joins TRBV29-1 and TRBJ2-6; D call uncertain. CDR3 length equals 13 residues. V shed 6 bases and J shed 2 bases, with 8 bases lying between them. Germline CDR1 is SQVTM and CDR2 is ANQGSEA. This CDR3 is CSVVGPGANVLTF. The CDR3 region has the DNA TGCAGCGTGGTTGGACCTGGGGCCAACGTCCTGACTTTC.

This clonotype was counted ten times or more. V is TRBV7-2 and J is TRBJ2-3; D not certain. Germline V gene lookup returns CDR1 SGHTA and CDR2 FQGNSA. V lost 1 base to trimming and J lost 4 bases, with 6 bases between them. The CDR3 is made up of 13 amino acids. The CDR3 region has the DNA TGTGCCAGCAGCTTAGGAGCCGCAGATACGCAGTATTTT. Amino acids: CASSLGAADTQYF.

The chain carries TRBV12-3 or TRBV12-4 and TRBJ1-5; D is unclear. The CDR3 totals 13 residues. Trimming removed 2 bases at V and 3 bases at J, with 5 bases between. In DNA form, the CDR3 reads TGTGCCAGCAGTTTAAGGGCCAATCAGCCCCAGCATTTT. Its protein product is CASSLRANQPQHF.

The gene calls are TRBV7-9 and TRBJ2-7, with 11 bases lining up with TRBD1. Germline V gene lookup returns CDR1 SEHNR and CDR2 FQNEAQ (reference sequence). After removal of 1 base from V and 3 bases from J, the junction contained 5 bases not matched to a gene. CDR3 length: 16 amino acids. CDR3 nucleotides: TGTGCCAGCAGCTTAGTAGTCGGGACAGGGGGCTACGAGCAGTACTTC. Amino acid sequence: CASSLVVGTGGYEQYF.

The V and J genes are TRBV6-4 and TRBJ2-6; 9 bases map to TRBD2. Trimming at V came to 4 bases and at J to 0 bases, leaving 10 bases not matched to a gene. From germline, CDR1 is MRHNA and CDR2 SNTAGT. CDR3 length: 19 residues. This CDR3 is CASSGYRSGRSSGANVLTF. In DNA, the CDR3 is TGTGCCAGCAGTGGCTACCGGAGCGGGAGGAGCTCTGGGGCCAACGTCCTGACTTTC.

The V and J genes are TRBV11-2 and TRBJ2-3; possibly TRBD2 for D (5 bases). The CDR3 loop spans 15 amino acids. The germline V and J ends were trimmed by 2 bases and 2 bases, with 11 bases remaining between them. CDR1 is SGHAT, CDR2 FQNNGV, per germline. The CDR3 is CASSLKRKNTDTQYF. The CDR3 DNA follows: TGTGCCAGCAGCTTAAAGCGGAAGAACACAGATACGCAGTATTTT. The whole variable domain, remainder taken from reference TRBV11-2 and TRBJ2-3, is EAGVAQSPRYKIIEKRQSVAFWCNPISGHATLYWYQQILGQGPKLLIQFQNNGVVDDSQLPKDRFSAERLKGVDSTLKIQPAKLEDSAVYLCASSLKRKNTDTQYFGPGTRLTVL.

This clonotype was counted many times. The chain combines TRBV6-5 with TRBJ2-3; no definite D call. CDR1 is MNHEY and CDR2 is SVGAGI in the germline V gene. The V and J ends lost 2 bases and 6 bases respectively, with 12 bases between them. The CDR3 is made up of 14 amino acids. The CDR3: CASSYVQSWDTQYF. The CDR3 nucleotides read TGTGCCAGCAGTTACGTCCAGAGCTGGGATACGCAGTATTTT.

In its sample, this clonotype was seen many times. V and J are TRBV12-3 or TRBV12-4 and TRBJ2-3; TRBD1 agrees at 8 bases. The CDR3 covers 13 residues. Trimming removed 5 bases from V and 7 bases from J; junction bases left unmatched: 5. The CDR3 coding sequence is TGTGCCAGCAGTGGACAGGGTTCAAATACGCAGTATTTT. Residues: CASSGQGSNTQYF.

This clonotype has only a few counts. The V and J genes are TRBV29-1 and TRBJ2-5; D uncertain. Germline V gene data show CDR1 as SQVTM and CDR2 as ANQGSEA. Trimming stripped 4 bases from V and 4 bases from J, with 13 bases between. The CDR3 covers 13 residues. The CDR3 region is CSVVPWSRETQYF. The DNA for the CDR3 is TGCAGCGTTGTCCCTTGGTCCCGAGAGACCCAGTACTTC.

The sample holds a few counts of this clonotype. This chain uses TRBV20-1 with TRBJ2-3; TRBD2 matches at 9 bases. Losses at the gene ends were 6 bases for V and 0 bases for J; bases not matched to a gene: 10. The CDR3 contains 16 residues. CDR1 and CDR2 (germline): DFQATT, SNEGSKA (reference sequence). This CDR3 reads CSAFGRGGPSTDTQYF. The DNA for the CDR3 is TGCAGTGCATTCGGGCGGGGGGGCCCTAGCACAGATACGCAGTATTTT.

This clonotype was seen more than once but under ten times. The chain couples TRBV5-1 to TRBJ1-1, with 10 bases identical to TRBD1. The trim removed 0 bases at V and 0 bases at J, leaving 5 bases unmatched. CDR3 size: 17 residues. CDR1 and CDR2 (germline): SGHRS, YFSETQ. The chain's CDR3 is CASSLGRQGAVNTEAFF. In nucleotides, the CDR3 is TGCGCCAGCAGCTTGGGTCGACAGGGGGCGGTGAACACTGAAGCTTTCTTT. Full variable domain (remainder filled in from reference TRBV5-1 and TRBJ1-1): KAGVTQTPRYLIKTRGQQVTLSCSPISGHRSVSWYQQTPGQGLQFLFEYFSETQRNKGNFPGRFSGRQFSNSRSEMNVSTLELGDSALYLCASSLGRQGAVNTEAFFGQGTRLTVV.